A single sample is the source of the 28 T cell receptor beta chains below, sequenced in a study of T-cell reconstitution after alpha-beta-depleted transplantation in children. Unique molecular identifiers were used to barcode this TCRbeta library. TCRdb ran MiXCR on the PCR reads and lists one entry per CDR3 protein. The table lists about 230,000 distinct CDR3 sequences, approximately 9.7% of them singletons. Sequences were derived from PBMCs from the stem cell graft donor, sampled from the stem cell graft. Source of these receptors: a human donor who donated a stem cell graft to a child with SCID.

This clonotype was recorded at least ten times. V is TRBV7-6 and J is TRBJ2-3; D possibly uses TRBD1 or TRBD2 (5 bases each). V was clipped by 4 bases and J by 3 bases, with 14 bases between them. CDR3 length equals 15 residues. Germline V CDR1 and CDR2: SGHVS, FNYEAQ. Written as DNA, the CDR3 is TGTGCCAGCAGCTCCCAGGGTCGGGGAACAGATACGCAGTATTTT. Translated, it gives CASSSQGRGTDTQYF. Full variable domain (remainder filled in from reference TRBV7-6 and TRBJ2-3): GAGVSQSPRYKVTKRGQDVALRCDPISGHVSLYWYRQALGQGPEFLTYFNYEAQQDKSGLPNDRFSAERPEGSISTLTIQRTEQRDSAMYRCASSSQGRGTDTQYFGPGTRLTVL.

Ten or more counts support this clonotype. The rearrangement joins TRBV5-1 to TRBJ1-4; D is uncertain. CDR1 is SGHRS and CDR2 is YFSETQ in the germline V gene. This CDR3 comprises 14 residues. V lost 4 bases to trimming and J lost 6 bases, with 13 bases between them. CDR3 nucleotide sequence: TGCGCCAGCAGCCTCTCGGGCCAAGATGAAAAACTGTTTTTT. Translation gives CASSLSGQDEKLFF.

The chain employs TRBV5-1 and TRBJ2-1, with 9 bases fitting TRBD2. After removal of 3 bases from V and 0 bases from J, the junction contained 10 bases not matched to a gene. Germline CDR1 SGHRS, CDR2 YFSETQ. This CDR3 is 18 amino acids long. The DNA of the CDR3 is TGCGCCAGCAGCTCGAAATTTAGCGGGGGCAGCTCCTACAATGAGCAGTTCTTC. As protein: CASSSKFSGGSSYNEQFF.

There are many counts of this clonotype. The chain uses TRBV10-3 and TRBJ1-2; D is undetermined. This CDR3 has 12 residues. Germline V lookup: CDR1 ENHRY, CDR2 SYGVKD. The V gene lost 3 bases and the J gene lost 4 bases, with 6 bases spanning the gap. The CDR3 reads CAISEHLYGYTF. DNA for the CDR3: TGTGCCATCAGTGAACATCTCTATGGCTACACCTTC.

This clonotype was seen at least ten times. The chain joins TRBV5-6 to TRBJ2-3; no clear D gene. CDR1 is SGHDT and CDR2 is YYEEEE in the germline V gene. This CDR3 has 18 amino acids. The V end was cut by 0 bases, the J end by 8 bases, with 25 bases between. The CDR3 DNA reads TGTGCCAGCAGCTTGGGCCTTTGGACGGGCTCGGAGTCAGTTACGCAGTATTTT. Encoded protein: CASSLGLWTGSESVTQYF.

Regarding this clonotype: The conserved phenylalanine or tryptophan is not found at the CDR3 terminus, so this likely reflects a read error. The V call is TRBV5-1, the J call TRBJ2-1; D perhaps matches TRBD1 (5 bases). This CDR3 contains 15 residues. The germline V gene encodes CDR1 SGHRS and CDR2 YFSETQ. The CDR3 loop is CASSSETASCNEQFL. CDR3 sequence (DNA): TGCGCCAGCAGCTCCGAGACAGCCTCCTGCAATGAGCAGTTCTTA.

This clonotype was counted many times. CDR3 protein: CASSAGTGYADTQYF. In DNA, the CDR3 is TGTGCCAGCAGCGCCGGGACAGGGTATGCAGATACGCAGTATTTT. The gene calls are TRBV9 and TRBJ2-3; 9 bases are shared with TRBD1. After removal of 3 bases from V and 4 bases from J, the junction contained 6 bases not matched to a gene. The CDR3 totals 15 residues. Germline V gene sequence: CDR1 SGDLS, CDR2 YYNGEE.

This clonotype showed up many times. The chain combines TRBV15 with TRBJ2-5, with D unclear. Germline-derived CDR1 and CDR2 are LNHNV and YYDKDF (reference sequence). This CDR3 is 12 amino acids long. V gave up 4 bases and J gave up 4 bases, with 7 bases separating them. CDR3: CATSKHSETQYF. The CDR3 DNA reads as TGTGCCACCAGCAAACACTCAGAGACCCAGTACTTC.

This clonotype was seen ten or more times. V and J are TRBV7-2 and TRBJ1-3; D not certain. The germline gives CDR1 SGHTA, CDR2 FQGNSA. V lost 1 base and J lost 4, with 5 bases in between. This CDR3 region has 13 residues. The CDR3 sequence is CASSLGRGNTIYF. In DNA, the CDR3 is TGTGCCAGCAGCTTAGGCCGCGGAAACACCATATATTTT.

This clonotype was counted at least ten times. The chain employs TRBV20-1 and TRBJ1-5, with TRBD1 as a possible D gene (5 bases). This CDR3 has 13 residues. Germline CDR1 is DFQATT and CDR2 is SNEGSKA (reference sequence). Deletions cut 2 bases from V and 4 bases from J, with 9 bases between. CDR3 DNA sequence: TGCAGTGCTAGATACAGGTTAAATCAGCCCCAGCATTTT. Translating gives CSARYRLNQPQHF.

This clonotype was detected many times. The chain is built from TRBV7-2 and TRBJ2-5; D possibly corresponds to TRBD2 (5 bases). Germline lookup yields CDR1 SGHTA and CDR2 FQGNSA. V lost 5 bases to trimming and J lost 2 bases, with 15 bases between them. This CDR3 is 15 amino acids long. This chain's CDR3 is CASSEQVRRQETQYF. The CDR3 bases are TGTGCCAGCAGCGAACAAGTCAGGAGGCAAGAGACCCAGTACTTC.

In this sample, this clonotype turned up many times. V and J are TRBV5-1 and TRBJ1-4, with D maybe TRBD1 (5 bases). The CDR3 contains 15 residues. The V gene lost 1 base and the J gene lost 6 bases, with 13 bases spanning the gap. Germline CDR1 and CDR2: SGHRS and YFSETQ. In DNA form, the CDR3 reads TGCGCCAGCAGCTTGACGGGGCGAGAGTATGAAAAACTGTTTTTT. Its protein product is CASSLTGREYEKLFF.

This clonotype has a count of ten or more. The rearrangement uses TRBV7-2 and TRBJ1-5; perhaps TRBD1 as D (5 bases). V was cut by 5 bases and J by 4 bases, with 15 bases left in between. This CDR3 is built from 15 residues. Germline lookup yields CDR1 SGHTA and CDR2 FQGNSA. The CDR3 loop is CASSRESGRNQPQHF. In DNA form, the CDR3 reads TGTGCCAGCAGCCGGGAGTCAGGGCGGAATCAGCCCCAGCATTTT.

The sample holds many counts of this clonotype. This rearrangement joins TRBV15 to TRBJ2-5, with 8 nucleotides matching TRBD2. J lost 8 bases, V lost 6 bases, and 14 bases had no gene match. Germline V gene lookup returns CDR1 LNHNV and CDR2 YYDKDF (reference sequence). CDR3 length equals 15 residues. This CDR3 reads CATRTGTSPLSTQYF. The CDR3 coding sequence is TGTGCCACCAGGACCGGGACTAGTCCTTTGTCTACCCAGTACTTC.

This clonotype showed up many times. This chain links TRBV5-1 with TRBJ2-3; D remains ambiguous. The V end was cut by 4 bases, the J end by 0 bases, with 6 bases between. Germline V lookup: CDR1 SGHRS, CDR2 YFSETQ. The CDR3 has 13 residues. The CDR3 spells CASSQKSTDTQYF. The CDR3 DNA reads TGCGCCAGCAGCCAGAAAAGCACAGATACGCAGTATTTT. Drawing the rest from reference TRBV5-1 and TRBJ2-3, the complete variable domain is KAGVTQTPRYLIKTRGQQVTLSCSPISGHRSVSWYQQTPGQGLQFLFEYFSETQRNKGNFPGRFSGRQFSNSRSEMNVSTLELGDSALYLCASSQKSTDTQYFGPGTRLTVL.

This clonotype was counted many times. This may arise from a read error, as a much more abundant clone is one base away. The CDR3 sequence is CASSDNSPLHF. CDR3 sequence (DNA): TGTGCCAGCAGTGATAATTCACCCCTCCACTTT. V usage is TRBV6-1 and J usage is TRBJ1-6; D is undetermined. Germline loops: CDR1 MNHNS, CDR2 SASEGT. This CDR3 region has 11 residues. V lost 3 bases to trimming and J lost 6 bases, with 0 bases between them.

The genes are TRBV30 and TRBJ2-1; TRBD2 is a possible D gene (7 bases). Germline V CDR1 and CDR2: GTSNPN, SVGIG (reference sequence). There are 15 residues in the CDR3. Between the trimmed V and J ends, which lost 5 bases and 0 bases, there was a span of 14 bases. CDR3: CAWRGAFISYNEQFF. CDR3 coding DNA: TGTGCCTGGCGGGGGGCCTTTATCTCCTACAATGAGCAGTTCTTC.

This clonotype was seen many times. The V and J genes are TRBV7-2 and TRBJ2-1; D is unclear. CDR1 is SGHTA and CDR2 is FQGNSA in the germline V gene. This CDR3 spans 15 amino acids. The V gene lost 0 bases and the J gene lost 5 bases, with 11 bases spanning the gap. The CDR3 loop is CASSLAARTNNEQFF. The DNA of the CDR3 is TGTGCCAGCAGCTTAGCCGCGCGGACCAACAATGAGCAGTTCTTC.

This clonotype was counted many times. In DNA form, the CDR3 reads TGTGCCAGCACCACGTCCCTGGCCGCGCAGTATTTT. It encodes CASTTSLAAQYF. V and J are TRBV12-3 or TRBV12-4 and TRBJ2-3; D gene unclear. The CDR3 extends over 12 amino acids. The V end was cut by 7 bases, the J end by 10 bases, with 15 bases between.

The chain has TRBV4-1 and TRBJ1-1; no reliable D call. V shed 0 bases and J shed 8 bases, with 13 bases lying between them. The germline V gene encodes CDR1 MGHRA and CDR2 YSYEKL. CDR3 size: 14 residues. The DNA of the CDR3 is TGCGCCAGCAGCCAAGATATGCGACGGGCAGAAGCTTTCTTT. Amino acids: CASSQDMRRAEAFF.

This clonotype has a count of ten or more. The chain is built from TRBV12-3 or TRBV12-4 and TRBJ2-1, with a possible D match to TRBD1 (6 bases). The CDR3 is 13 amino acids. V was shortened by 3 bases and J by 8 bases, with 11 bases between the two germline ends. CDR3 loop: CASSFGQGYEQFF. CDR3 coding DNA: TGTGCCAGCAGTTTTGGGCAGGGGTATGAGCAGTTCTTC.

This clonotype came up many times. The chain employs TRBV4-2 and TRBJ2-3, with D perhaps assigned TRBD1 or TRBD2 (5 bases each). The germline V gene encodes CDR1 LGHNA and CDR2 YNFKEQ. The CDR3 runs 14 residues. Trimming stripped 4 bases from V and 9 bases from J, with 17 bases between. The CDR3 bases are TGTGCCAGCAGCCGCGATGGGGGAGACGACACGCAGTATTTT. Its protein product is CASSRDGGDDTQYF.

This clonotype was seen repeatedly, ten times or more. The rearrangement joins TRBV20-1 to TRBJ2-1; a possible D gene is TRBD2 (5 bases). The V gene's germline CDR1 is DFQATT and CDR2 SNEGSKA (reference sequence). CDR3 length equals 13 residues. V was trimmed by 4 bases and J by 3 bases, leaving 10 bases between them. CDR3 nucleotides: TGCAGTGCTATACAAACTAGCTACAATGAGCAGTTCTTC. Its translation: CSAIQTSYNEQFF.

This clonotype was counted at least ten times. The CDR3 region has the DNA TGCGCCAGCAGCCCGGGACCTCCCTCGGGCACTGAAGCTTTCTTT. It encodes CASSPGPPSGTEAFF. The rearrangement joins TRBV5-1 to TRBJ1-1; D possibly corresponds to TRBD1 (5 bases). Looked up from germline, CDR1 is SGHRS and CDR2 is YFSETQ. The CDR3 contains 15 residues. V was trimmed by 4 bases and J by 4 bases, leaving 17 bases between them.

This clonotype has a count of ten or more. The CDR3 nucleotides are TGTGCCAGCAACCCGGGAACCTCTAACTATGGCTACACCTTC. Translation: CASNPGTSNYGYTF. This chain connects TRBV7-2 to TRBJ1-2; no clear D gene. The CDR3 contains 14 residues. Trimming took 7 bases from V and 0 from J, leaving 12 bases between them. CDR1 SGHTA and CDR2 FQGNSA come from the germline V gene.

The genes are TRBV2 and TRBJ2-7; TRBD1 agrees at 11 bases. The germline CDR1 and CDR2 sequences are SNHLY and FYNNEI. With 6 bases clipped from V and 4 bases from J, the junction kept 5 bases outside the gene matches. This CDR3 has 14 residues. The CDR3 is CASSGTGGSYEQYF. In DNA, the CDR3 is TGTGCCAGCAGCGGGACAGGGGGGTCATACGAGCAGTACTTC.

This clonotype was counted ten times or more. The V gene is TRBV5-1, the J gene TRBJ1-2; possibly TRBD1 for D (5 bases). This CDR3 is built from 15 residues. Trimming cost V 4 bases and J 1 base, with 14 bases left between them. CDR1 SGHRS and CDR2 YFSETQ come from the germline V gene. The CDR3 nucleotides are TGCGCCAGCAGCCCCGGGACCGTGGATAACTATGGCTACACCTTC. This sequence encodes CASSPGTVDNYGYTF.

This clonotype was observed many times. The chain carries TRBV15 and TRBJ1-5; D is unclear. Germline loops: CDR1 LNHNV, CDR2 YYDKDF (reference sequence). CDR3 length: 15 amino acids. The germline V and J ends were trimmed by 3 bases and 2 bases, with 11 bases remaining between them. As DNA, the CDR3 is TGTGCCACCAGCAGCTTTGACGTGGGCAATCAGCCCCAGCATTTT. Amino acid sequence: CATSSFDVGNQPQHF.